This TCR beta chain emerged from a study of T cells after yellow fever vaccination (dated by TCRdb to between 2017 and 2020). Describing the broader study: Libraries from fractions with low cell numbers were prepared with the SMART-Seq v4 Ultra Low Input RNA kit. To follow T-cell clones before and after primary and booster YFV17D yellow fever vaccination, bulk TCR alpha and beta repertoires were sequenced over time. Blood samples were taken at several timepoints before and after primary and secondary immunization, and bulk PBMC replicates and cell subsets were isolated. Two healthy male donors made up the cohort, one aged 18 to 30 years and the other aged 30 to 40 years.

This sample's treatment or condition label indicates: live attenuated yellow fever vaccine strain. At every blood-draw timepoint, two biological replicates of bulk PBMCs were collected. A standard Ficoll-Paque protocol was used to isolate PBMCs from peripheral blood. TriZol was used to extract RNA from bulk PBMCs, from CD4 and CD8 fractions, and from dextramer-positive and dextramer-negative fractions. With regard to this clonotype: The antigen it binds to is not known. Base qualities are not at hand, and no much larger clone is one base apart.

TCR cDNA was synthesized by 5'RACE template switching, through which a universal primer site and unique molecular identifiers were introduced. Priming of cDNA synthesis was performed from both the TCR alpha and TCR beta constant segments. Library amplification used two PCR steps, and the second PCR step added sample barcodes and sequencing adapters. Libraries were sequenced on Illumina HiSeq 2500 (2x100 bp) or NovaSeq (2x150 bp). The paper's data handling went like this. Reads were demultiplexed and collapsed into UMI consensus sequences with MIGEC, and V(D)J alignment was performed with MiXCR. Using edgeR on replicate PBMC samples, clonotypes were called vaccine-responding if FDR was below 0.01 and the log2 fold change was above 5 up to day 15. Bulk clonotypes were assigned CD4 or CD8 identity according to which sequenced CD4 or CD8 repertoire held them at higher abundance. The raw public reads went through TCRdb reprocessing: fastp at Q25, MiXCR clone calling, in-frame beta chains kept. Entries are consolidated by CDR3 protein sequence, retaining the most common genes and DNA. TCRdb's processing, not the authors' own work, is the source of the V and J calls. A total of about 370,000 distinct CDR3 sequences appear in this sample, approximately 10% of them only once. Of the sample, 18% falls within the top ten clones.

The germline V gene provides CDR1 SGHTA and CDR2 FQGNSA. Spanning cysteine to phenylalanine, the CDR3 consists of 15 amino acids. The sequence is cut down to CDR3 DNA, 45 bases in frame from base 1. The V end loses 5 bases and the J end loses 0 bases, and a stretch of 13 bases separates them. What the study reported, not specific to this receptor: FACS-sorted repertoires could contain abundant contaminating clonotypes from the bulk population, so computational filtering was required. After the booster, most of the clones that had expanded following primary vaccination were detected again (around 95% of CD4 and around 87% of CD8), which suggests that memory was broadly maintained. A small fraction of clonotypes appeared in both the CD4 and CD8 compartments, likely as a result of convergent recombination. The secondary T-cell response was found to be weaker but faster than the primary response, with a peak reached on day 5 rather than on day 15. The study included only two donors, which limits how far the findings can be generalized.

Material: PBMCs, obtained on the day of the first yellow fever vaccination. The receptor chain draws on TRBV7-2 and TRBJ2-5; a confident D gene designation cannot be given. The source of this sequence is a man in his late teens or twenties who received the YFV17D yellow fever vaccine. CDR3 reads: CASSPGRSYQETQYF. The bases are TGTGCCAGCAGCCCCGGACGGTCGTACCAAGAGACCCAGTACTTC.